One sample yielded the 10 T cell receptor beta chains listed below, sequenced in a study of OX40 agonist ivuxolimab in advanced cancers. The data were produced by immunoSEQ multiplex PCR, yet TCRdb's version contains in-frame clones alone and is incomplete. The sample has roughly 35,000 clones, approximately 81% seen once; the top ten hold 10% to 15%. Sequenced material: CD4+ or CD8+ T cells sorted from blood, taken in a trial of the OX40 agonist ivuxolimab. The receptors come from an adult with an advanced solid tumor such as melanoma, head and neck, liver or kidney cancer.

The chain links TRBV6-1 to TRBJ1-6; possible D gene TRBD1, 5 bases. The CDR3 has 15 amino acids. CDR1 is MNHNS and CDR2 is SASEGT in the germline V gene. Trimming cost V 10 bases and J 8 bases, with 21 bases left between them. CDR3 protein: CATRVRWEGDSPLHF. CDR3 in DNA: TGTGCCACTCGGGTGAGGTGGGAAGGGGATTCACCCCTCCACTTT.

The J gene is TRBJ2-2, the V gene TRBV19; D possibly corresponds to TRBD1 (6 bases). Germline assignment: CDR1 LNHDA and CDR2 SQIVND (reference sequence). The CDR3 contains 18 residues. V shed 3 bases and J shed 2 bases, with 19 bases lying between them. CDR3 nucleotide sequence: TGTGCCAGTAGTATGGGTAGAGGGGGACCGGTTAACACCGGGGAGCTGTTTTTT. It yields the protein CASSMGRGGPVNTGELFF.

This sequence joins TRBV7-9 and TRBJ2-7; 7 bases are shared with TRBD1. The junction had 7 bases not matched to a gene; V was cut back by 2 bases and J by 6 bases. Germline CDR1 and CDR2: SEHNR and FQNEAQ (reference sequence). This CDR3 has 14 residues. Here the CDR3 reads CASSLRDRVAEQYF. The CDR3 DNA reads as TGTGCCAGCAGCTTAAGAGACAGGGTAGCCGAGCAGTACTTC.

The chain couples TRBV7-8 to TRBJ2-1; 9 nucleotides agree with TRBD1. Germline loops: CDR1 SGHVS, CDR2 FQNEAQ. The CDR3 runs 17 residues. With 3 bases clipped from V and 8 bases from J, the junction kept 14 bases outside the gene matches. The CDR3 region is CASSFLTGGANIDEQFF. The CDR3 coding sequence is TGTGCCAGCAGCTTTCTCACAGGGGGCGCCAATATAGATGAGCAGTTCTTC.

The J gene is TRBJ2-7, the V gene TRBV19; 7 bases map to TRBD2. Germline CDR1 reads LNHDA; CDR2 reads SQIVND (reference sequence). This CDR3 is built from 14 residues. J gave up 0 bases and V 8 bases, and 7 bases lay outside the gene matches. The CDR3 region has the DNA TGTGCCAGTGCCAATCTAGCGGTCTCCTACGAGCAGTACTTC. Residues: CASANLAVSYEQYF.

This chain joins TRBV10-1 and TRBJ2-6; D is uncertain. V gave up 3 bases and J gave up 0 bases, with 6 bases separating them. This CDR3 has 15 residues. Germline V lookup: CDR1 WNHNN, CDR2 SYGVQD (reference sequence). The CDR3 reads CASSDSYSGANVLTF. DNA of the CDR3: TGCGCCAGCAGTGACAGCTACTCTGGGGCCAACGTCCTGACTTTC.

The V gene is TRBV30, the J gene TRBJ1-2; 7 bases match TRBD1. This CDR3 is 15 amino acids long. Germline CDR1 GTSNPN, CDR2 SVGIG (reference sequence). The V gene end was trimmed by 4 bases and the J gene end by 2 bases; junction bases not matched to a gene: 10. In DNA form, the CDR3 reads TGTGCCTGGACCAAAGCCGGGACAGAGAACTATGGCTACACCTTC. Its translation is CAWTKAGTENYGYTF.

This clone appeared a few times. The chain is built from TRBV19 and TRBJ1-3; D remains ambiguous. In germline, CDR1 is LNHDA, CDR2 SQIVND (reference sequence). The CDR3 extends over 15 amino acids. With 4 bases removed from V and 4 bases from J, the gap between germline ends came to 14 bases. CDR3 amino acids: CASSTSTYRGNTIYF. CDR3 DNA sequence: TGTGCCAGTAGTACCTCAACATATAGAGGAAACACCATATATTTT.

The chain couples TRBV28 to TRBJ2-2; D is unclear. CDR3 length: 13 residues. Germline lookup yields CDR1 MDHEN and CDR2 SYDVKM. V was trimmed by 11 bases and J by 1 base, leaving 11 bases between them. The CDR3 DNA follows: TGTGCCGGATCTTTTTGGAACACCGGGGAGCTGTTTTTT. Amino acid sequence: CAGSFWNTGELFF.

The chain recombines TRBV6-1 with TRBJ2-7; no clear D. The CDR3 runs to 15 residues. V was trimmed by 5 bases and J by 3 bases, leaving 17 bases between them. Germline CDR1 MNHNS, CDR2 SASEGT. CDR3 in amino acids: CASSSLPPDGYEQYF. The CDR3 nucleotides are TGTGCCAGCAGTTCTCTACCGCCTGACGGCTACGAGCAGTACTTC.